This T cell receptor (beta chain) was recorded in a study of beta chain features in type 1 diabetes. Investigators reverse transcribed all isolated RNA, so they sequenced expressed TCRB transcripts. Clones were read by immunoSEQ multiplex PCR, and TCRdb kept only the in-frame ones, dropping some. Among around 250,000 clones listed, 25% to 30% were seen once. Trimming removed 0 bases from V and 4 bases from J, with 19 bases in between. The germline gives CDR1 PRHDT, CDR2 FYEKMQ (reference sequence). The CDR3 length is 18 residues. Each of the CD4+ naive, central memory, regulatory and stem cell-like memory populations was sorted via CD45RO/CCR7/CD25/CD127/CD95/CD27.

The rearrangement uses TRBV13 and TRBJ1-5; D is uncertain. Source material: central memory CD4+ T cells from blood. The source of this sequence is a man between 25 and 39 years old in good health. CDR3 loop: CASSLGIPGGFGNQPQHF. In DNA, the CDR3 is TGTGCCAGCAGCTTAGGTATACCGGGAGGGTTTGGGAATCAGCCCCAGCATTTT. The variable domain in full, with the rest retrieved from reference TRBV13 and TRBJ1-5, is AAGVIQSPRHLIKEKRETATLKCYPIPRHDTVYWYQQGPGQDPQFLISFYEKMQSDKGSIPDRFSAQQFSDYHSELNMSSLELGDSALYFCASSLGIPGGFGNQPQHFGDGTRLSIL.